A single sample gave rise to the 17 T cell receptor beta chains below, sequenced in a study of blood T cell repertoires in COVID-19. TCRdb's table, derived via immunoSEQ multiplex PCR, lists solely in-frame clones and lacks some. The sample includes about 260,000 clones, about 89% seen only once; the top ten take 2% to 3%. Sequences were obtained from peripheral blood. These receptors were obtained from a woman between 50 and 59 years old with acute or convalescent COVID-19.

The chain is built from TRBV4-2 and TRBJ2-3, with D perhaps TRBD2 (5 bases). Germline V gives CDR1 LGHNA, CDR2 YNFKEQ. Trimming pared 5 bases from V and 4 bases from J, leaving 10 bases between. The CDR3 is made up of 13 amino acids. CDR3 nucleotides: TGTGCCAGCAGCGGGAGTTCTCCAGATACGCAGTATTTT. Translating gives CASSGSSPDTQYF.

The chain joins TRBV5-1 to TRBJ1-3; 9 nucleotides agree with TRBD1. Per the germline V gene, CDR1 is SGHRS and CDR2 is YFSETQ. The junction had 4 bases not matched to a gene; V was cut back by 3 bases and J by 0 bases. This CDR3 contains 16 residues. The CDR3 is CASSYGQGYSGNTIYF. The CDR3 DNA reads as TGCGCCAGCAGCTACGGACAGGGGTACTCTGGAAACACCATATATTTT.

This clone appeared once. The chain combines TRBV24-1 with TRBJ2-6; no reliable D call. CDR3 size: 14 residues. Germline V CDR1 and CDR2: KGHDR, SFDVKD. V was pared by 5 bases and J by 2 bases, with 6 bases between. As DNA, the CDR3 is TGTGCCACCAGTGCCCTTCCTGGGGCCAACGTCCTGACTTTC. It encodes CATSALPGANVLTF.

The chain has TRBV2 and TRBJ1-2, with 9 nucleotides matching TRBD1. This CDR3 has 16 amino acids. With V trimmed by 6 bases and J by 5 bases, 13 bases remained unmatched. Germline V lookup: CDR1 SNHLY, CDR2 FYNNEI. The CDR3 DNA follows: TGTGCCAGCAGAGGGACAGGGTTATTTTTAAAGTATGGCTACACCTTC. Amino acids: CASRGTGLFLKYGYTF.

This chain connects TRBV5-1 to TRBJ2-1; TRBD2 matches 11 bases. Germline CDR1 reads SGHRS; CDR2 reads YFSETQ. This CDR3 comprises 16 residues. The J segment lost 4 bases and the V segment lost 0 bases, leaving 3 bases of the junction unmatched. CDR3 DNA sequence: TGCGCCAGCAGCTTGGCCAGACTAGCGGGGTACAATGAGCAGTTCTTC. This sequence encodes CASSLARLAGYNEQFF. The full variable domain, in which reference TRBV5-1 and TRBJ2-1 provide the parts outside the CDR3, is KAGVTQTPRYLIKTRGQQVTLSCSPISGHRSVSWYQQTPGQGLQFLFEYFSETQRNKGNFPGRFSGRQFSNSRSEMNVSTLELGDSALYLCASSLARLAGYNEQFFGPGTRLTVL.

CDR3 in amino acids: CASSQMNTEAFF. The CDR3 DNA follows: TGTGCCAGCAGCCAGATGAACACTGAAGCTTTCTTT. The gene calls are TRBV7-6 and TRBJ1-1; D is ambiguous. The germline V and J ends were trimmed by 5 bases and 0 bases, with 4 bases remaining between them. The CDR3 sequence is 12 residues long. CDR1 and CDR2 (germline): SGHVS, FNYEAQ.

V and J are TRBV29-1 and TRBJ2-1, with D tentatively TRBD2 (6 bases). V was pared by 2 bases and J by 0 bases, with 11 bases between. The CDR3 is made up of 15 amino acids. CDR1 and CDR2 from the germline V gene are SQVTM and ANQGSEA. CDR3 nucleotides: TGCAGCGTTGAACGGCGGGACCCCTCCTACAATGAGCAGTTCTTC. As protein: CSVERRDPSYNEQFF.

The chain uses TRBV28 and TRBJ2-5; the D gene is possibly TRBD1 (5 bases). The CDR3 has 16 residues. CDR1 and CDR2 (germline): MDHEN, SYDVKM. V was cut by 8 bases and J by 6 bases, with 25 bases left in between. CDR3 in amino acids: CASGRLSFDSMKTQYF. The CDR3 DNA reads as TGTGCCAGCGGACGTTTGTCCTTCGACAGCATGAAGACCCAGTACTTC.

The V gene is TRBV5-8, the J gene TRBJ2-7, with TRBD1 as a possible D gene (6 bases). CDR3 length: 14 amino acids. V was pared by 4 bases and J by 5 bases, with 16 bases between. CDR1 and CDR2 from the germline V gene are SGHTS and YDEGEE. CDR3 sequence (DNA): TGTGCCAGCAGCCGAGGACAGCCCGGAAACGAGCAGTACTTC. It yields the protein CASSRGQPGNEQYF. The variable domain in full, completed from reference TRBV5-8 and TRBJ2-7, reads EAGVTQSPTHLIKTRGQQATLRCSPISGHTSVYWYQQALGLGLQFLLWYDEGEERNRGNFPPRFSGRQFPNYSSELNVNALELEDSALYLCASSRGQPGNEQYFGPGTRLTVT.

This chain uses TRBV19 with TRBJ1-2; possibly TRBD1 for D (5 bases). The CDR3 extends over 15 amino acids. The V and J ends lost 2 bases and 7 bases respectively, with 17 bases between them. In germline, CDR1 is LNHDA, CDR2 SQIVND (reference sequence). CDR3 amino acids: CASSILLGRESGYTF. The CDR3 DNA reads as TGTGCCAGTAGTATACTTCTTGGCAGGGAAAGTGGCTACACCTTC.

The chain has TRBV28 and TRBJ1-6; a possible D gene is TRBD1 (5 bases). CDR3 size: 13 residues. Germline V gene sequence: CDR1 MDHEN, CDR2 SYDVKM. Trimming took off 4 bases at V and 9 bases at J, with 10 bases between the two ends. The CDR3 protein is CASSSVRGSPLHF. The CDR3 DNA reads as TGTGCCAGCAGTTCCGTTAGGGGTTCACCCCTCCACTTT.

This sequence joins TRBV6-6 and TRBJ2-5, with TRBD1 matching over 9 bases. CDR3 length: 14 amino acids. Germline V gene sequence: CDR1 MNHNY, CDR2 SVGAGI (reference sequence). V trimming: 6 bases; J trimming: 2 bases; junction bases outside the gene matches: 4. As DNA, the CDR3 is TGTGCCAGCAGGGAGACAGGGGGACAAGAGACCCAGTACTTC. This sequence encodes CASRETGGQETQYF.

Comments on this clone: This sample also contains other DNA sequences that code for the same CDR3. The CDR3 region has the DNA TGTGCCAGCAGTTACTCCGGGAGCTCCTACGAGCAGTACTTC. It is translated as CASSYSGSSYEQYF. This chain uses TRBV6-5 with TRBJ2-7; weak D call: TRBD2 (6 bases). This CDR3 has 14 amino acids. Germline CDR1 MNHEY, CDR2 SVGAGI. Trimming pared 0 bases from V and 0 bases from J, leaving 6 bases between.

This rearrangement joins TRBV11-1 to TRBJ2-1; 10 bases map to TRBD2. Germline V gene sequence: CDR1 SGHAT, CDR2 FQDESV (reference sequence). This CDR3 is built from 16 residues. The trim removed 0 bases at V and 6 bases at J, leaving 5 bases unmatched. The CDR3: CASSLAGLAGVNEQFF. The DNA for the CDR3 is TGTGCCAGCAGCTTAGCTGGGCTAGCGGGAGTCAATGAGCAGTTCTTC. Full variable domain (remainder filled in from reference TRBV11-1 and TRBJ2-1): EAEVAQSPRYKITEKSQAVAFWCDPISGHATLYWYRQILGQGPELLVQFQDESVVDDSQLPKDRFSAERLKGVDSTLKIQPAELGDSAMYLCASSLAGLAGVNEQFFGPGTRLTVL.

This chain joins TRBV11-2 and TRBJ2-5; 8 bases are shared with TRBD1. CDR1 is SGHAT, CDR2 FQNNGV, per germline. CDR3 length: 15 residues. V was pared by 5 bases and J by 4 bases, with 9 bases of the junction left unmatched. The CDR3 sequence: CASSPRTGTAETQYF. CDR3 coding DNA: TGTGCCAGCAGCCCCAGGACAGGGACGGCAGAGACCCAGTACTTC.

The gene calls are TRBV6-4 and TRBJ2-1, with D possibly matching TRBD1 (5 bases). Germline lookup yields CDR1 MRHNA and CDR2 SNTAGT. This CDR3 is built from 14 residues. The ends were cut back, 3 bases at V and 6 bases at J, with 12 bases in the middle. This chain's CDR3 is CASSEQGMGNEQFF. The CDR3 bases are TGTGCCAGCAGTGAGCAGGGAATGGGCAATGAGCAGTTCTTC.

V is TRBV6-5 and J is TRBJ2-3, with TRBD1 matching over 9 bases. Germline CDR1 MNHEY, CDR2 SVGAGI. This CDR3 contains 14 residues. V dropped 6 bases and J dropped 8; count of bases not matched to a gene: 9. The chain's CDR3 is CASSPGQGIGTQYF. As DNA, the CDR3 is TGTGCCAGCAGCCCGGGACAGGGTATCGGTACGCAGTATTTT.